The T cell receptor (beta chain) described here comes from a study of CD8 T cells in ankylosing spondylitis. Construction of TCR beta libraries was performed using quantitative 5'-RACE with molecular barcodes. TCRdb reprocessed the 5' RACE reads via MiXCR and lists one record per CDR3 protein. Found here are about 700,000 distinct CDR3 sequences, around 20% of them singletons; the top ten hold about 19%. Worth noting for this clonotype: The antigen remains unidentified.

Study-level findings and limits: Disease-linked clones reportedly concentrated significantly in matched ankylosing spondylitis synovial fluid. Among TCR beta sequences, a motif of fewer than 10 highly homologous variants appeared characteristic of ankylosing spondylitis blood.

V was pared by 6 bases and J by 2 bases, with 13 bases between. The germline V gene has CDR1 SGHRS and CDR2 YFSETQ. The length of the CDR3 is 14 residues. The clonotype was recovered from a male donor with ankylosing spondylitis. Sequenced material: blood, either unsorted or a sorted T cell fraction (not recorded which). This chain connects TRBV5-1 to TRBJ2-3; no firm D call. CDR3 sequence reads: CASNVGEHTDTQYF. CDR3 sequence (DNA): TGCGCCAGCAACGTCGGCGAGCACACAGATACGCAGTATTTT.